The clone carrying this TCR beta chain was seen at least ten times. This record belongs to a study of neurological immune-mediated disorders. The cDNA was synthesized by means of template-switch 5'RACE, which was carried out with 10-nucleotide random UMIs. TCRdb independently ran MiXCR on the 5' RACE reads; one entry per CDR3 protein. The repertoire holds approximately 36,000 distinct CDR3 sequences, 11% to 15% seen once, with 20% to 30% in the top ten. Germline lookup yields CDR1 SGHVS and CDR2 FQNEAQ. This CDR3 has 16 residues. V shed 2 bases and J 5 bases; nucleotides not matched to a gene: 7. The source material was PBMCs. The gene calls are TRBV7-8 and TRBJ1-1; 11 positions match TRBD1. The source of this sequence is a woman in her fifties or sixties with HTLV-1-associated myelopathy (HAM/TSP). CDR3 region: CASSLPGQGARTEAFF. The CDR3 region has the DNA TGTGCCAGCAGCTTACCCGGACAGGGGGCGAGGACTGAAGCTTTCTTT.